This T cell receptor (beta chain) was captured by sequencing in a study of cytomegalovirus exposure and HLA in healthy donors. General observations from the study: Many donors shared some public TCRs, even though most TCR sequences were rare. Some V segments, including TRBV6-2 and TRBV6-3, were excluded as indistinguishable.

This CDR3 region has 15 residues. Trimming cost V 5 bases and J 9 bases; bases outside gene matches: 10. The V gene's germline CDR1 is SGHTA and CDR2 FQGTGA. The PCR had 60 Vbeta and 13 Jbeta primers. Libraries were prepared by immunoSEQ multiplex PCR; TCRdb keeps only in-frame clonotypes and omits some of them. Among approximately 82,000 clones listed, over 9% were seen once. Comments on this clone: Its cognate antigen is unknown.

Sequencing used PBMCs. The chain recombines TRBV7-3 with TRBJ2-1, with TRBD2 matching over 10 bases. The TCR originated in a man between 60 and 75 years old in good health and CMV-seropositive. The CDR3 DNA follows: TGTGCCAGCAGCAACGGACTAGCGGTCCGGGGTGAGCAGTTCTTC. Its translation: CASSNGLAVRGEQFF.